One sample yielded the 21 T cell receptor beta chains listed below, sequenced in a study of breast tumors, draining lymph nodes, adjacent tissues. TCRdb reanalysed the multiplex PCR reads using MiXCR and keeps one entry per CDR3 protein. The data hold 200,000 or so distinct CDR3 sequences, with 30% to 40% observed a single time. Axillary draining lymph nodes of breast cancer patients supplied the node samples. The sequenced sample consisted of axillary lymph node tissue. These TCRs come from a female donor with breast cancer. Some clones in this sample may be carry-over from other donors' samples.

The sample holds many counts of this clonotype. The chain recombines TRBV30 with TRBJ2-3; TRBD2 might be the D (5 bases). Germline V gene data show CDR1 as GTSNPN and CDR2 as SVGIG (reference sequence). V lost 2 bases, J lost 4 bases, and 10 bases lay in between. This CDR3 has 13 residues. The CDR3 region is CAWSLELADTQYF. DNA for the CDR3: TGTGCCTGGAGTCTCGAACTAGCAGATACGCAGTATTTT. Full variable domain (outside the CDR3, taken from reference TRBV30 and TRBJ2-3): SQTIHQWPATLVQPVGSPLSLECTVEGTSNPNLYWYRQAAGRGLQLLFYSVGIGQISSEVPQNLSASRPQDRQFILSSKKLLLSDSGFYLCAWSLELADTQYFGPGTRLTVL.

The chain joins TRBV2 to TRBJ2-3; possibly TRBD2 for D (5 bases). Between the trimmed V and J ends, which lost 3 bases and 11 bases, there was a span of 21 bases. The CDR3 has 15 residues. Germline V lookup: CDR1 SNHLY, CDR2 FYNNEI. The CDR3 region has the DNA TGTGCCAGCAGTGATTCTACTAGTTGGGTAGAGGAGCAGTATTTT. This gives the protein CASSDSTSWVEEQYF.

This clonotype has at least ten counts. This chain uses TRBV4-2 with TRBJ1-6, with unresolved D. Per germline, CDR1 LGHNA and CDR2 YNFKEQ. CDR3 length: 14 residues. The V gene lost 3 bases and the J gene lost 8 bases, with 11 bases spanning the gap. The CDR3 bases are TGTGCCAGCAGCCAGCCGGGCCGAGATTCACCCCTCCACTTT. Residues: CASSQPGRDSPLHF.

This clonotype showed up just a few times. An end of the junction differs from the germline gene, which may be a read error. This chain's CDR3 is CASSHSSGRQGLDTQYF. The CDR3 DNA sequence: TGTGCCAGCAGTCACTCTAGCGGGAGACAAGGGTTAGATACGCAGTATTTT. The chain uses TRBV6-5 and TRBJ2-3, with 10 bases identical to TRBD2. The CDR3 has 17 residues. Per germline, CDR1 MNHEY and CDR2 SVGAGI.

Of note for this clonotype: With a much larger clone just one base away, this may be a read error. The CDR3 spells CANSVEGQGTQYF. The DNA of the CDR3 is TGTGCCAACAGCGTGGAGGGGCAGGGGACCCAGTACTTC. The rearrangement joins TRBV11-3 to TRBJ2-5, with a possible D match to TRBD2 (6 bases). Germline values: CDR1 SGHNT, CDR2 YENEEA. The length of the CDR3 is 13 residues. Together with reference TRBV11-3 and TRBJ2-5, the CDR3 gives the full variable domain: EAGVVQSPRYKIIEKKQPVAFWCNPISGHNTLYWYLQNLGQGPELLIRYENEEAVDDSQLPKDRFSAERLKGVDSTLKIQPAELGDSAVYLCANSVEGQGTQYFGPGTRLLVL.

This clonotype showed up many times. The J gene is TRBJ2-1, the V gene TRBV20-1; 11 nucleotides match TRBD2. The CDR3 totals 16 residues. Looked up from germline, CDR1 is DFQATT and CDR2 is SNEGSKA (reference sequence). With 3 bases clipped from V and 8 bases from J, the junction kept 12 bases outside the gene matches. The CDR3 sequence: CSARRGSGGALDEQFF. The CDR3 DNA follows: TGCAGTGCTAGGCGGGGTAGCGGGGGGGCCTTGGATGAGCAGTTCTTC.

This clonotype was observed many times. The J gene is TRBJ2-7, the V gene TRBV18; either TRBD1 or TRBD2 may fit D (6 bases each). CDR1 and CDR2 (germline): KGHSH, LQKENI. Trimming took off 2 bases at V and 0 bases at J, with 11 bases between the two ends. The CDR3 spans 15 residues. The CDR3 sequence: CASSPSGANSYEQYF. The CDR3 DNA follows: TGTGCCAGCTCACCATCGGGGGCCAACTCCTACGAGCAGTACTTC.

This clonotype was recorded at least ten times. This rearrangement joins TRBV19 to TRBJ1-6, with 7 bases aligning to TRBD1. Germline V CDR1 and CDR2: LNHDA, SQIVND (reference sequence). V was clipped by 5 bases and J by 0 bases; unmatched bases: 16. This CDR3 is built from 20 residues. The CDR3 sequence is CASSRWGQRLPNSYNSPLHF. The CDR3 nucleotides read TGTGCCAGTAGTCGGTGGGGACAGAGACTTCCTAACTCCTATAATTCACCCCTCCACTTT. Full variable domain (missing parts from reference TRBV19 and TRBJ1-6): DGGITQSPKYLFRKEGQNVTLSCEQNLNHDAMYWYRQDPGQGLRLIYYSQIVNDFQKGDIAEGYSVSREKKESFPLTVTSAQKNPTAFYLCASSRWGQRLPNSYNSPLHFGNGTRLTVT.

This clonotype was seen ten or more times. This chain uses TRBV30 with TRBJ2-1; possible D gene TRBD1, 5 bases. Trimming removed 2 bases from V and 4 bases from J, with 9 bases in between. This CDR3 contains 13 residues. CDR1 is GTSNPN, CDR2 SVGIG, per germline (reference sequence). CDR3 residues: CAWSLDSYNEQFF. The CDR3 DNA sequence: TGTGCCTGGAGTTTAGACAGTTACAATGAGCAGTTCTTC.

The chain combines TRBV14 with TRBJ2-7; 9 nucleotides align to TRBD1. V lost 6 bases and J lost 2; bases outside the gene matches: 2. The CDR3 consists of 13 residues. The germline CDR1 and CDR2 sequences are SGHDN and FVKESK. The CDR3 nucleotides read TGTGCCAGCAGACGACAGGGGGCCTACGAGCAGTACTTC. As protein: CASRRQGAYEQYF.

This clonotype has just one count. The chain is built from TRBV2 and TRBJ1-5; the D gene is possibly TRBD1 (5 bases). V was trimmed by 8 bases and J by 11 bases, leaving 19 bases between them. CDR1 is SNHLY, CDR2 FYNNEI, per germline. This CDR3 is built from 13 residues. CDR3 amino acids: CASETDTQETQHF. The DNA for the CDR3 is TGTGCCAGCGAGACGGACACTCAAGAGACCCAGCATTTT.

There are many counts of this clonotype. V gene TRBV2 combines with J gene TRBJ2-5; D may match TRBD1 or TRBD2 (5 bases each). Germline CDR1 is SNHLY and CDR2 is FYNNEI. This CDR3 contains 12 residues. The V gene lost 6 bases and the J gene lost 8 bases, with 13 bases spanning the gap. The CDR3 loop is CASSRDDATQYF. CDR3 in DNA: TGTGCCAGCAGCCGGGACGACGCCACCCAGTACTTC.

This clonotype came up a few times. A read error is possible here, since a much larger clone lies one base away. The chain employs TRBV20-1 and TRBJ1-2; 8 nucleotides align to TRBD1. Germline V gives CDR1 DFQATT, CDR2 SNEGSKA (reference sequence). This CDR3 has 13 residues. CDR3: CSASRGLGYAYTF. For the CDR3, the DNA is TGCAGTGCTAGCAGGGGGCTCGGCTATGCCTACACCTTC.

This clonotype was seen at least ten times. The chain combines TRBV19 with TRBJ2-5, with D maybe TRBD2 (5 bases). In germline, CDR1 is LNHDA, CDR2 SQIVND (reference sequence). CDR3 size: 13 residues. V was cut by 5 bases and J by 1 base, with 8 bases left in between. The CDR3 DNA reads as TGTGCCAGTAGTTACACTAGCCAAGAGACCCAGTACTTC. This encodes CASSYTSQETQYF.

Concerning this clonotype: Relative to the germline gene, one junction end is altered; a read error may explain this. This chain connects TRBV9 to TRBJ1-3; D is perhaps TRBD1 (5 bases). The CDR3 sequence is 16 residues long. Looked up from germline, CDR1 is SGDLS and CDR2 is YYNGEE. The CDR3 nucleotides read TGTGCCAGCAGCGTAAGAGGCAGGGCCAGCGGAAGCACCATATATTTT. Protein sequence: CASSVRGRASGSTIYF. Together with reference TRBV9 and TRBJ1-3, the CDR3 gives the full variable domain: DSGVTQTPKHLITATGQRVTLRCSPRSGDLSVYWYQQSLDQGLQFLIQYYNGEERAKGNILERFSAQQFPDLHSELNLSSLELGDSALYFCASSVRGRASGSTIYFGEGSWLTVV.

Comments on this clonotype: The germline gene is not matched at one end of the junction; a read error may be the cause. The chain carries TRBV2 and TRBJ2-6; 8 positions agree with TRBD1. CDR3 size: 13 residues. The germline gives CDR1 SNHLY, CDR2 FYNNEI. DNA for the CDR3: TGTGCCAGCTCTATCACAGGGGGGACCACTGAAGCTTTC. This translates into CASSITGGTTEAF.

With respect to this clonotype: The final CDR3 position lacks the conserved phenylalanine or tryptophan, pointing to a likely read error. The chain has TRBV7-9 and TRBJ1-2; the match to TRBD1 covers 7 bases. The CDR3 is 14 amino acids. Germline V lookup: CDR1 SEHNR, CDR2 FQNEAQ (reference sequence). CDR3 region: CASSRTTGNYGYTL. DNA of the CDR3: TGTGCTAGCAGCCGCACGACAGGGAACTATGGCTACACCCTC.

With respect to this clonotype: This may be a read error, as it is one base from a much larger clone. The chain is built from TRBV10-3 and TRBJ2-4, with TRBD2 matching over 7 bases. The germline CDR1 and CDR2 sequences are ENHRY and SYGVKD. V gave up 0 bases and J gave up 6 bases; unmatched junction bases: 5. CDR3 length: 15 residues. CDR3 bases: TGTGCCATCAGTGAGTCGGCGGGGGTTGCAAACATTCAGTACTTC. This encodes CAISESAGVANIQYF.

This clonotype was seen many times. The rearrangement links TRBV3-1 to TRBJ2-2; D is uncertain. V gave up 4 bases and J gave up 4 bases, with 16 bases separating them. This CDR3 has 16 residues. Germline CDR1 reads LGHDT; CDR2 reads YNNKEL (reference sequence). As DNA, the CDR3 is TGTGCCAGCAGCCGGCGAAGGGCTGGGGTCACCGGGGAGCTGTTTTTT. Amino acid sequence: CASSRRRAGVTGELFF.

This clonotype occurred a few times. CDR3 amino acids: CASSPRNKDRVDSPLHF. The CDR3 coding sequence is TGTGCCAGCAGTCCTCGGAACAAAGACAGGGTTGATTCACCCCTCCACTTT. The V and J genes are TRBV6-2 or TRBV6-3 and TRBJ1-6; the match to TRBD1 covers 7 bases. The CDR3 is 17 amino acids. Germline values: CDR1 MNHEY, CDR2 SVGEGT. The V segment lost 5 bases and the J segment 8 bases; nucleotides outside the gene matches: 15.

About this clonotype itself: A single base separates this from a much larger clone, so it may be a read error. The chain recombines TRBV6-6 with TRBJ1-2; 7 nucleotides match TRBD1. The CDR3 is 13 residues long. Germline V lookup: CDR1 MNHNY, CDR2 SVGAGI (reference sequence). The V and J ends lost 6 bases and 3 bases, in that order; junction bases with no gene match: 4. The CDR3: CASRHTGDYGYTF. Here the CDR3 DNA reads TGTGCCAGCAGACACACAGGGGACTATGGCTACACCTTC.